This is a list of T cell receptor beta chains from one sample in a study of T cell repertoires in Merkel cell carcinoma. Method: immunoSEQ multiplex PCR; TCRdb's copy keeps in-frame clones and lacks some. In the table there are about 14,000 clones, approximately 73% of which are singletons. Sequencing used tumor tissue. The origin of the receptors is an adult with Merkel cell carcinoma. Each CDR3 is given with its conserved first and last residue. The D gene is left open where the match is weak. Not every row has a clone size; where given, it reads once, few, many or a size class.

v_call,clone_size,j_call,d_call,cdr3_nt,cdr3_aa
TRBV7-2,-,TRBJ1-2,-,TGTGCCAGCAGCTTAGATTATGGCTACACCTTC,CASSLDYGYTF
TRBV6-1,-,TRBJ1-4,-,TGTGCCAGCAGTGTTTCCTCGGGCGGACTAAATGAAAAACTGTTTTTT,CASSVSSGGLNEKLFF
TRBV7-6,-,TRBJ2-1,-,TGTGCCAGCAGCCCCGACGGGAGAGCAAACAATGAGCAGTTCTTC,CASSPDGRANNEQFF
TRBV25-1,once,TRBJ1-1,TRBD1,TGTGCCAGCAACCCAGGGGGTGGAACTGAAGCTTTCTTT,CASNPGGGTEAFF
TRBV4-1,-,TRBJ2-1,-,TGCGCCAGCAGCCAAGATCGCCGGGGGAGGGCCCAGGGGAATGAGCAGTTCTTC,CASSQDRRGRAQGNEQFF
TRBV29-1,few,TRBJ2-7,-,TGCAGCGTTGTCTCATCCTACGAGCAGTACTTC,CSVVSSYEQYF
TRBV7-2,-,TRBJ2-7,-,TGTGCCAGCAGCTTAAGTGGACAGACCACCTACGAGCAGTACTTC,CASSLSGQTTYEQYF
TRBV27,medium-sized,TRBJ2-4,-,TGTGCCAGCAGTTTATCGGCGAGTCCAAACATTCAGTACTTC,CASSLSASPNIQYF
TRBV7-9,-,TRBJ2-5,-,TGTGCCAGCAGCGGCGGGGTGGGGACCCAGTACTTC,CASSGGVGTQYF
TRBV2,-,TRBJ1-2,-,TGTGCCAGCAGTAATCCTCCAGGGGTGGGCGGCTACACCTTC,CASSNPPGVGGYTF
TRBV5-5,-,TRBJ1-1,-,TGTGCCAGCAGCTTGGCCCTCATGAACACTGAAGCTTTCTTT,CASSLALMNTEAFF
TRBV2,-,TRBJ2-5,TRBD1,TGTGCCAGCAGAAAACAGGGGGCGAATGGAGAGACCCAGTACTTC,CASRKQGANGETQYF
TRBV7-2,-,TRBJ2-1,TRBD2,TGTGCCAGCAGCTACGGACTAGCGCTTTACAATGAGCAGTTCTTC,CASSYGLALYNEQFF
TRBV7-2,-,TRBJ1-5,TRBD1,TGTGCCAGCAGCTTAGCGGCGCACCGTTTGACAGGGGGTGCCGAGCCCCAGCATTTT,CASSLAAHRLTGGAEPQHF
TRBV7-2,-,TRBJ2-7,-,TGTGCCAGCAGCTTAGCGGGATCAGGGTCCTCCGAGCAGTACTTC,CASSLAGSGSSEQYF
TRBV28,-,TRBJ1-4,-,TGTGCCAGCAGTTTATTAGGGGCTGCCGGTGAAAAACTGTTTTTT,CASSLLGAAGEKLFF
TRBV6-2/TRBV6-3,-,TRBJ1-2,-,TGTGCCAGCAGTCCGGAGAGGTATGGCTACACCTTC,CASSPERYGYTF
TRBV9,-,TRBJ2-2,TRBD1,TGTGCCAGCAGCTCTGGACAGGCGACCGGGGAGCTGTTTTTT,CASSSGQATGELFF
TRBV6-2/TRBV6-3,-,TRBJ2-3,-,TGTGCCAGCACCCCTCCGGGGGGCACAGATACGCAGTATTTT,CASTPPGGTDTQYF
TRBV27,-,TRBJ1-3,TRBD1,TGTGCCAGCAGTCCGGACAGGGCTACCGGAAACACCATATATTTT,CASSPDRATGNTIYF
TRBV3-1/TRBV3-2,-,TRBJ2-2,-,TGTGCCAGCAGCCTACCTGGCACCGGGGAGCTGTTTTTT,CASSLPGTGELFF
TRBV18,-,TRBJ2-3,TRBD2,TGTGCCAGCTCAAGGACTAGCGGAGAGATGGATACGCAGTATTTT,CASSRTSGEMDTQYF
TRBV7-2,-,TRBJ1-2,-,TGTGCCAGCAGCCGGGGGGACTGGGAAGGCTACACCTTC,CASSRGDWEGYTF
TRBV29-1,-,TRBJ2-3,TRBD2,TGCAGCGTTGAAGCACTAGCGGGAGCATCGGGAGATACGCAGTATTTT,CSVEALAGASGDTQYF
TRBV7-8,-,TRBJ1-1,-,TGTGCCAGCGGGTACGCCGGCTATACCCGGGAAGGTATAGCTGAAGCTTTCTTT,CASGYAGYTREGIAEAFF
TRBV25-1,-,TRBJ2-3,TRBD2,TGTGCCAGCAGTGTCCCGGGACTAGCTTCCGATACGCAGTATTTT,CASSVPGLASDTQYF
TRBV7-9,-,TRBJ1-1,-,TGTGCCAGCAGCTTACGGGGGAACACTGAAGCTTTCTTT,CASSLRGNTEAFF
TRBV4-3,once,TRBJ2-1,-,TGCGCCAGCAGCCAAGAACTGGGGAATGAGCAGTTCTTC,CASSQELGNEQFF
TRBV27,-,TRBJ2-7,TRBD1,TGTGCCAGCAGACGATCGACAGGGGGCATTTACGAGCAGTACTTC,CASRRSTGGIYEQYF
TRBV11-3,-,TRBJ1-4,-,TGTGCCAGCAGCTTAGGGGGTCGGCGGGCGTTTGGCGAAAAACTGTTTTTT,CASSLGGRRAFGEKLFF
TRBV19,-,TRBJ2-7,-,TGTGCCAGTAGTATGGCCGAAGAGCAGTACTTC,CASSMAEEQYF
TRBV19,few,TRBJ1-2,TRBD1,TGTGCCAGTAGTACCGAGGACAGGCGTGGCTACACCTTC,CASSTEDRRGYTF
TRBV7-6,-,TRBJ2-3,-,TGTGCCAGCGCCAGAGGGAGCAGGGCGCTAAACACAGATACGCAGTATTTT,CASARGSRALNTDTQYF
TRBV9,-,TRBJ1-2,TRBD1,TGTGCCAGCAGCCCCGGACAGGGACCGCGTGGGGGGTATGGCTACACCTTC,CASSPGQGPRGGYGYTF
TRBV6-6,-,TRBJ1-4,-,TGTGCCAGCACCAAAACAGGGAACTATGAAAAACTGTTTTTT,CASTKTGNYEKLFF
TRBV25-1,few,TRBJ2-7,-,TGTGCCAGCAGTGAATCCACTATTTCGGGACGAAGTTACGAGCAGTACTTC,CASSESTISGRSYEQYF
TRBV3-1/TRBV3-2,-,TRBJ2-2,-,TGTGCCAGCAGCCTAACGGCCGGGGAGCTGTTTTTT,CASSLTAGELFF
TRBV6-2/TRBV6-3,-,TRBJ2-1,TRBD1,TGTGCCAGCAGTTCCTGGACAGGTGGGGACTACAATGAGCAGTTCTTC,CASSSWTGGDYNEQFF
TRBV6-1,-,TRBJ1-5,-,TGTGCCAGCAGTGATGGTGAATATCAGCCCCAGCATTTT,CASSDGEYQPQHF
TRBV19,-,TRBJ1-5,-,TGTGCCAGTAGTAAGGGTCCCTATAGCAATCAGCCCCAGCATTTT,CASSKGPYSNQPQHF
TRBV27,once,TRBJ1-3,-,TGTGCCAGCAGTTTGGGATTTTCCTCTGGAAACACCATATATTTT,CASSLGFSSGNTIYF
TRBV29-1,-,TRBJ2-7,-,TGCAGCGCCCGACGATCGGGGGTCTACGAGCAGTACTTC,CSARRSGVYEQYF
TRBV6-5,-,TRBJ2-7,-,TGTGCCAGCAGCCTTGACTGGGGCCCCTACGAGCAGTACTTC,CASSLDWGPYEQYF
TRBV28,-,TRBJ2-7,TRBD1,TGTGCCAGCAGCCTCCACAGGGGTTTTTACGAGCAGTACTTC,CASSLHRGFYEQYF
TRBV19,-,TRBJ1-2,TRBD1,TGTGCCAGTTCCGGGACAGGGTATAACTATGGCTACACCTTC,CASSGTGYNYGYTF
TRBV28,-,TRBJ1-2,-,TGTGCCATAAAAAGGGGTCTAGATTATGGCTACACCTTC,CAIKRGLDYGYTF
TRBV3-1/TRBV3-2,-,TRBJ2-3,-,TGTGCCAGCAGCCATCCTTTGGCCGGGCTGGATACGCAGTATTTT,CASSHPLAGLDTQYF
TRBV25-1,-,TRBJ2-4,TRBD2,TGTGCCAGGGTAAGGGCTAGCGGGGGGAAAAACATTCAGTACTTC,CARVRASGGKNIQYF
TRBV30,-,TRBJ1-5,-,TGTGCCTGGAGTGAAAGGAAAGGGGACCTCAATCAGCCCCAGCATTTT,CAWSERKGDLNQPQHF
TRBV6-6,-,TRBJ2-2,-,TGTGCCAGCAGCTTGAGAAGACAGAACACCGGGGAGCTGTTTTTT,CASSLRRQNTGELFF
TRBV11-3,few,TRBJ2-1,TRBD2,TGTGCCAGCAGCTTAGATCGGGGGGGCCGTAATGAGCAGTTCTTC,CASSLDRGGRNEQFF